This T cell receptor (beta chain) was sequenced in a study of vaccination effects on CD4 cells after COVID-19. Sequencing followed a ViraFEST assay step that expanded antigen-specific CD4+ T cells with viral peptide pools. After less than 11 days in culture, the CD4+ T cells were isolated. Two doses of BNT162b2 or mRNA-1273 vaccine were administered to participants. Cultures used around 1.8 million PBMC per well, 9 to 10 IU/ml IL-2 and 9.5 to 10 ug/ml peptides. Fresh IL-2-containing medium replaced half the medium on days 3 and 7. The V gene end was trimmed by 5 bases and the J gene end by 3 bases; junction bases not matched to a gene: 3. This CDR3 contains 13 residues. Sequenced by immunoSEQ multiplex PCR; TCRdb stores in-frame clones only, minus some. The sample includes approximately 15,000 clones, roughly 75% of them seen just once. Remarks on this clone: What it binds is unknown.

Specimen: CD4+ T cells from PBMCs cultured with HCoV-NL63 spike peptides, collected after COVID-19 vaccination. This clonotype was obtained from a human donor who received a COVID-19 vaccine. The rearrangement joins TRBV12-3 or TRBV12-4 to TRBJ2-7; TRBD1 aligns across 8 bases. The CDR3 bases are TGTGCCAGCAGTGCCGACAGGGGCTACGAGCAGTACTTC. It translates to CASSADRGYEQYF.